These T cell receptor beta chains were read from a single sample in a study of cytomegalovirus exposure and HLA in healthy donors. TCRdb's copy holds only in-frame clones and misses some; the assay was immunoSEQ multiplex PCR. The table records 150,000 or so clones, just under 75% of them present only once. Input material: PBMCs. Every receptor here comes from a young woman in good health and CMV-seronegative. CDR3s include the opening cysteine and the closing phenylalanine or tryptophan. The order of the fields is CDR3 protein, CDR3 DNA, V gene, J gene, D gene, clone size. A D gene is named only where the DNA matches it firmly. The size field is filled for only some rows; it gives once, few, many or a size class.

CASSLNWNYGYTF	TGTGCCAGCAGCTTAAACTGGAACTATGGCTACACCTTC	TRBV7-2	TRBJ1-2	.	.
CASSLAGNSPLHF	TGTGCCAGCAGCTTGGCAGGGAATTCACCCCTCCACTTT	TRBV5-8	TRBJ1-6	.	once
CASSWMAGVNEKLFF	TGCGCCAGCAGCTGGATGGCAGGGGTAAATGAAAAACTGTTTTTT	TRBV5-1	TRBJ1-4	.	.
CASSLMAGRHNQPQHF	TGTGCCAGCAGCTTAATGGCAGGAAGACACAATCAGCCCCAGCATTTT	TRBV7-3	TRBJ1-5	.	.
CASTFDRRNTEAFF	TGTGCCAGCACCTTTGACAGAAGGAACACTGAAGCTTTCTTT	TRBV18	TRBJ1-1	.	.
CASGRSWNTGELFF	TGTGCCAGCGGTCGGAGTTGGAACACCGGGGAGCTGTTTTTT	TRBV7-6	TRBJ2-2	.	once
CASSYGTSGEEEFF	TGTGCCAGCAGTTACGGGACTAGCGGTGAGGAGGAGTTCTTC	TRBV6-5	TRBJ2-1	TRBD2	once
CATQDRIGLNYGYTF	TGTGCCACCCAGGACAGGATCGGGCTCAACTATGGCTACACCTTC	TRBV10-3	TRBJ1-2	TRBD1	.
CASTKGTGREGGEQFF	TGTGCCAGCACAAAGGGAACTGGGCGGGAGGGGGGTGAGCAGTTCTTC	TRBV28	TRBJ2-1	TRBD2	few
CASSGTGGSGYTF	TGTGCCAGCAGCGGAACAGGGGGCTCTGGCTACACCTTC	TRBV9	TRBJ1-2	TRBD1	few
CASSFGGGDTGELFF	TGTGCCAGCAGCTTTGGGGGGGGCGACACCGGGGAGCTGTTTTTT	TRBV5-4	TRBJ2-2	.	.
CASSSYTDTQYF	TGTGCCAGCAGTTCTTACACAGATACGCAGTATTTT	TRBV27	TRBJ2-3	.	.
CASSEIPGANEQFF	TGTGCCAGCAGTGAGATTCCAGGGGCCAATGAGCAGTTCTTC	TRBV6-4	TRBJ2-1	.	.
CASSEGQDSGNTIYF	TGCGCCAGCAGCGAAGGACAGGACTCTGGAAACACCATATATTTT	TRBV5-1	TRBJ1-3	TRBD1	.
CASSLGWGGTEAFF	TGTGCCAGCAGCTTAGGTTGGGGGGGCACTGAAGCTTTCTTT	TRBV7-9	TRBJ1-1	.	.
CAGEQGGSGNTIYF	TGTGCCGGCGAGCAGGGGGGCTCTGGAAACACCATATATTTT	TRBV7-9	TRBJ1-3	TRBD1	.
CASSRQGNTEAFF	TGTGCCAGCAGCAGACAGGGTAACACTGAAGCTTTCTTT	TRBV5-5	TRBJ1-1	TRBD1	.
CASSQDTGVGYGYTF	TGCGCCAGCAGCCAAGATACAGGGGTTGGCTATGGCTACACCTTC	TRBV4-3	TRBJ1-2	TRBD1	.
CAISVSPGGDRGNEQFF	TGTGCCATCAGTGTATCCCCTGGCGGGGACAGGGGGAATGAGCAGTTCTTC	TRBV10-3	TRBJ2-1	TRBD1	few
CASSANRGNTGELFF	TGTGCCAGCAGTGCGAACAGGGGGAACACCGGGGAGCTGTTTTTT	TRBV6-1	TRBJ2-2	TRBD1	.
CSSSWTGRNEQYF	TGTTCCAGCAGCTGGACAGGGAGGAACGAGCAGTACTTC	TRBV7-9	TRBJ2-7	TRBD1	once
CASSFNIGAEKLFF	TGTGCCAGCAGCTTTAACATAGGAGCTGAAAAACTGTTTTTT	TRBV7-9	TRBJ1-4	.	.
CAISGETGGSTEAFF	TGTGCCATCAGTGGGGAGACAGGGGGGTCGACTGAAGCTTTCTTT	TRBV10-3	TRBJ1-1	TRBD1	.
CASSPSGRDYYGYTF	TGTGCCAGCTCACCATCAGGCAGGGATTACTATGGCTACACCTTC	TRBV18	TRBJ1-2	.	.
CASSPFTDTQYF	TGTGCCAGCAGTCCATTCACAGATACGCAGTATTTT	TRBV2	TRBJ2-3	.	.
CASSAGGGAIDTQYF	TGTGCCAGCAGTGCCGGAGGGGGGGCAATCGATACGCAGTATTTT	TRBV2	TRBJ2-3	.	.
CASSIKGQGGNQPQHF	TGTGCCAGTAGTATAAAAGGACAGGGCGGCAATCAGCCCCAGCATTTT	TRBV19	TRBJ1-5	TRBD1	.
CAISADRIYNEQFF	TGTGCCATCAGTGCCGACAGGATCTACAATGAGCAGTTCTTC	TRBV10-3	TRBJ2-1	.	.
CASSLNSYQETQYF	TGTGCCAGCAGCTTAAACAGCTACCAAGAGACCCAGTACTTC	TRBV7-8	TRBJ2-5	.	.
CASSQAVGDSNQPQHF	TGCGCCAGCAGCCAAGCGGTAGGGGATAGCAATCAGCCCCAGCATTTT	TRBV4-3	TRBJ1-5	.	.
CAIRASGDPVTQYF	TGTGCCATCAGGGCTAGCGGGGACCCCGTTACCCAGTACTTC	TRBV10-3	TRBJ2-5	TRBD2	.
CASSYFSGPPYGYTF	TGTGCCAGCAGTTACTTTTCAGGGCCACCCTATGGCTACACCTTC	TRBV6-6	TRBJ1-2	.	.
CASSFGREGRNEQFF	TGTGCCAGCAGCTTTGGGCGGGAGGGCCGCAATGAGCAGTTCTTC	TRBV11-3	TRBJ2-1	TRBD2	.
CASSLNGPLQGTPLQFF	TGTGCCAGCAGCTTAAACGGGCCCTTACAGGGCACCCCCTTGCAGTTCTTC	TRBV7-3	TRBJ2-1	.	.
CASSPAPRSNYGYTF	TGTGCCAGCTCCCCCGCCCCTCGGTCTAACTATGGCTACACCTTC	TRBV18	TRBJ1-2	.	.
CASSPTGPTDTQYF	TGTGCCAGCTCACCGACAGGGCCCACAGATACGCAGTATTTT	TRBV18	TRBJ2-3	TRBD1	.
CASSYRDRGLDEQFF	TGTGCCAGCAGCTACCGGGACAGGGGGCTCGATGAGCAGTTCTTC	TRBV11-2	TRBJ2-1	TRBD1	once
CSVEGLAGSNTQYF	TGCAGCGTTGAAGGACTAGCGGGCAGTAATACGCAGTATTTT	TRBV29-1	TRBJ2-3	TRBD2	.
CASSFLPAGGQYNSPLHF	TGTGCCAGCAGCTTTTTGCCTGCAGGGGGGCAATATAATTCACCCCTCCACTTT	TRBV11-2	TRBJ1-6	TRBD1	few
CASSLGGGNTEAFF	TGTGCCAGCAGCTTAGGGGGGGGGAACACTGAAGCTTTCTTT	TRBV7-2	TRBJ1-1	.	.
CASSLDPKLGDGYTF	TGCGCCAGCAGCTTGGATCCAAAACTCGGGGATGGCTACACCTTC	TRBV5-1	TRBJ1-2	.	.